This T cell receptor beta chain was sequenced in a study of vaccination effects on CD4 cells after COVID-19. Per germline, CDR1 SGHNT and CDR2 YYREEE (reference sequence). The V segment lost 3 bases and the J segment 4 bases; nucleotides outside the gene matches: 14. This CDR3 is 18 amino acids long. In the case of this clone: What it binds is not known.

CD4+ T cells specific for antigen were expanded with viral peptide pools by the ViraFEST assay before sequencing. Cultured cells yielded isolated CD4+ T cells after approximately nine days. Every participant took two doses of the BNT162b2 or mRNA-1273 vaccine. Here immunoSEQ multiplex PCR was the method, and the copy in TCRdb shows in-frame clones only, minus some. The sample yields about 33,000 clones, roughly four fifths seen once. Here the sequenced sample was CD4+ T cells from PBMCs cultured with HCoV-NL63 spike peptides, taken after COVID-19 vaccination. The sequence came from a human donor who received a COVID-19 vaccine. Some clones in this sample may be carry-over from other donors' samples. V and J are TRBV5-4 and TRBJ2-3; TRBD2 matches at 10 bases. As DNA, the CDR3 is TGTGCCAGCAGCTACCGGGTAGCGGGGGGCCCGTGGGCAGATACGCAGTATTTT. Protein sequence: CASSYRVAGGPWADTQYF. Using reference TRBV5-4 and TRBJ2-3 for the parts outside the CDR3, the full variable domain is ETGVTQSPTHLIKTRGQQVTLRCSSQSGHNTVSWYQQALGQGPQFIFQYYREEENGRGNFPPRFSGLQFPNYSSELNVNALELDDSALYLCASSYRVAGGPWADTQYFGPGTRLTVL.